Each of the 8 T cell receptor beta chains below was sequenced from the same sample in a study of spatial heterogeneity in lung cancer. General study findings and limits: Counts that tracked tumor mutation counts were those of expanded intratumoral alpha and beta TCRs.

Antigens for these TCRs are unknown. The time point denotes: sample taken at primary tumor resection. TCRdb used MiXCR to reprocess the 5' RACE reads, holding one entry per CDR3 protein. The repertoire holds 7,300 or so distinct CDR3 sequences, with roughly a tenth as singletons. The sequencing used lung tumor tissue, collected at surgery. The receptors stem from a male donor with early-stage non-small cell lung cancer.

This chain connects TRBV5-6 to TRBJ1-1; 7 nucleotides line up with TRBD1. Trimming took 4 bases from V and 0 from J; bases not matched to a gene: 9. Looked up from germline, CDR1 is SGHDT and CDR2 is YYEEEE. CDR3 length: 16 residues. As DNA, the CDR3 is TGTGCCAGCAGCCGCAGGGGGAAGTGGTTGAACACTGAAGCTTTCTTT. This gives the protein CASSRRGKWLNTEAFF.

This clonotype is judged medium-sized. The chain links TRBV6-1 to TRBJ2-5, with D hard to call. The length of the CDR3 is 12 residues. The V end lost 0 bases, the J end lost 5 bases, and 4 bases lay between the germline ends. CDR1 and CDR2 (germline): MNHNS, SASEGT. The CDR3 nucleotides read TGTGCCAGCAGTGAAGCTTCGGAGACCCAGTACTTC. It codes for CASSEASETQYF.

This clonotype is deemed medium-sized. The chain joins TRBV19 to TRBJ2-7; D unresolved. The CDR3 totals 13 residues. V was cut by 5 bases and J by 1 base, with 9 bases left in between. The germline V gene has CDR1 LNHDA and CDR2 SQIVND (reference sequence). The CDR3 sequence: CASSVRISYEQYF. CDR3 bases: TGTGCCAGTAGTGTCAGGATTTCCTACGAGCAGTACTTC.

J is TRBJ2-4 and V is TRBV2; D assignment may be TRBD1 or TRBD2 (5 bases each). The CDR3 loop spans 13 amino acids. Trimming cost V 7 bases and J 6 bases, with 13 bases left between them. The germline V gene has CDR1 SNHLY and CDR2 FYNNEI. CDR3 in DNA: TGTGCCAGCACGGCCGCAGGGAGAAACATTCAGTACTTC. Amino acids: CASTAAGRNIQYF.

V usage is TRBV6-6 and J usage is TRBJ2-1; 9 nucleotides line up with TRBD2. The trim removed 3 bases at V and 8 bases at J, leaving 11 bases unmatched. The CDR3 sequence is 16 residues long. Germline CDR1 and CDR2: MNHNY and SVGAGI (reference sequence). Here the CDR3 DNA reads TGTGCCAGCAGTTATTCTCTAGCGGGAATATTTGATGAGCAGTTCTTC. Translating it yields CASSYSLAGIFDEQFF.

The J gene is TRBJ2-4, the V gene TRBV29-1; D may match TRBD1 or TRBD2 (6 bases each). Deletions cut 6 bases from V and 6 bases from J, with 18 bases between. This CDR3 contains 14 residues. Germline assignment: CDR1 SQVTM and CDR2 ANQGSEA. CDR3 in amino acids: CSVEGSGGGNIQYF. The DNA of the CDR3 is TGCAGCGTGGAGGGCTCCGGGGGCGGAAACATTCAGTACTTC.

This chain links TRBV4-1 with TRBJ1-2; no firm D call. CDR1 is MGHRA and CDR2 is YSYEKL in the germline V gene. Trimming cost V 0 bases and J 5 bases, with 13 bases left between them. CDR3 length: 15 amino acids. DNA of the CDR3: TGCGCCAGCAGCCAAGAGGGCCAGGTCCCTTATGGCTACACCTTC. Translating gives CASSQEGQVPYGYTF.

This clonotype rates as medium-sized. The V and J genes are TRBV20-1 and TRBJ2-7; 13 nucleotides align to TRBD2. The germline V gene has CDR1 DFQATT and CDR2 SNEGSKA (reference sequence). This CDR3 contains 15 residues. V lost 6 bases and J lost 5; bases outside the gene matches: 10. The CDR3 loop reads CSATRTSGRGDEQYF. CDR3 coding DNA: TGCAGTGCCACCCGGACTAGCGGGAGAGGGGACGAGCAGTACTTC.